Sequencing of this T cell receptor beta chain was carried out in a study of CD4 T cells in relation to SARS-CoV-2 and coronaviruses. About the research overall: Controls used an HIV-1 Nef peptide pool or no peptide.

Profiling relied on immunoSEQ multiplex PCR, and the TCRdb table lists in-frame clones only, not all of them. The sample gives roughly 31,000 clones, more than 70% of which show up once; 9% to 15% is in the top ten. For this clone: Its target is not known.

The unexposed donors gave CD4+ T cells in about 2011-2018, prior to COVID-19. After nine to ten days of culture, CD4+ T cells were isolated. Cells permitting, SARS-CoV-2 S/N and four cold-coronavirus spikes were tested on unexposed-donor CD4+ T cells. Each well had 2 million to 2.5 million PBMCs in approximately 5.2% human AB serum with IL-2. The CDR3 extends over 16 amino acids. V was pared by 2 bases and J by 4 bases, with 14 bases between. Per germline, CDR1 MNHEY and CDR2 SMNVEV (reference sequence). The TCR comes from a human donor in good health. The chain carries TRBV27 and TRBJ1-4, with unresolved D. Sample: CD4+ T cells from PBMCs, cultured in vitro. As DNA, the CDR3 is TGTGCCAGCAGTTTAGGGAGCCCCCCCATTAATGAAAAACTGTTTTTT. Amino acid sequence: CASSLGSPPINEKLFF.